A single sample is the source of the 11 T cell receptor beta chains below, sequenced in a study of cytomegalovirus exposure and HLA in healthy donors. With 60 Vbeta and 13 Jbeta primers, the PCR was carried out. Repertoires were generated with immunoSEQ multiplex PCR, while TCRdb's copy carries only in-frame clones and drops some. Of around 270,000 clones in the sample, around 80% are singletons; the top ten hold roughly 0.31%. Sequences were obtained from PBMCs. These receptors all come from a girl aged 2 to 9 in good health and CMV-seronegative.

This clone was picked up a small number of times. The chain employs TRBV7-9 and TRBJ2-2; TRBD2 matches at 8 bases. The V and J ends lost 5 bases and 4 bases, in that order; junction bases with no gene match: 15. Germline V CDR1 and CDR2: SEHNR, FQNEAQ (reference sequence). The CDR3 covers 18 residues. The CDR3 is CASSHPGGALQFTGELFF. The CDR3 DNA is TGTGCCAGCAGCCACCCCGGGGGGGCCTTACAATTCACCGGGGAGCTGTTTTTT. Full variable domain (rest looked up from reference TRBV7-9 and TRBJ2-2): DTGVSQNPRHKITKRGQNVTFRCDPISEHNRLYWYRQTLGQGPEFLTYFQNEAQLEKSRLLSDRFSAERPKGSFSTLEIQRTEQGDSAMYLCASSHPGGALQFTGELFFGEGSRLTVL.

The V call is TRBV19, the J call TRBJ1-1, with D uncertain. This CDR3 region has 11 residues. Germline values: CDR1 LNHDA, CDR2 SQIVND (reference sequence). Trimming pared 3 bases from V and 7 bases from J, leaving 6 bases between. The CDR3 region has the DNA TGTGCCAGTAGTATCTTTTATGAAGCTTTCTTT. It codes for CASSIFYEAFF.

The chain couples TRBV7-2 to TRBJ2-7, with 9 nucleotides matching TRBD2. CDR3 length: 15 residues. The germline V gene encodes CDR1 SGHTA and CDR2 FQGNSA. V was clipped by 0 bases and J by 3 bases; unmatched bases: 3. The CDR3 spells CASSLAPSGVYEQYF. The CDR3 DNA is TGTGCCAGCAGCTTAGCCCCTAGCGGGGTCTACGAGCAGTACTTC.

The chain employs TRBV30 and TRBJ1-6; D might be TRBD1 (5 bases). The CDR3 spans 14 residues. The germline V gene has CDR1 GTSNPN and CDR2 SVGIG (reference sequence). The V and J ends lost 0 bases and 12 bases respectively, with 15 bases between them. The CDR3 protein is CAWSVLGRNKPLHF. The CDR3 coding sequence is TGTGCCTGGAGTGTACTGGGGCGAAATAAACCCCTCCACTTT.

The count of this clone is one. The chain links TRBV5-8 to TRBJ2-1; a weak D match, TRBD1 (5 bases). CDR3 size: 16 residues. Germline-derived CDR1 and CDR2 are SGHTS and YDEGEE. Trimming took off 1 base at V and 0 bases at J, with 11 bases between the two ends. The CDR3 DNA is TGTGCCAGCAGCTTGCAAGGGGTTAGCTCCTACAATGAGCAGTTCTTC. This gives the protein CASSLQGVSSYNEQFF.

The CDR3: CASSIVHGSSYEQYF. The CDR3 bases are TGTGCCAGTAGTATAGTTCACGGTAGCTCCTACGAGCAGTACTTC. The chain uses TRBV19 and TRBJ2-7; D call uncertain. V shed 1 base and J shed 0 bases, with 10 bases lying between them. Germline lookup yields CDR1 LNHDA and CDR2 SQIVND (reference sequence). The CDR3 runs 15 residues.

CDR3 DNA: TGTGCCAGTAGTATACCCCCTGGTAGGAGAGGAAACACCGGGGAGCTGTTTTTT. Protein: CASSIPPGRRGNTGELFF. The V and J genes are TRBV19 and TRBJ2-2; D is uncertain. Trimming cost V 2 bases and J 2 bases, with 18 bases left between them. The V gene's germline CDR1 is LNHDA and CDR2 SQIVND (reference sequence). CDR3 length equals 18 residues.

The genes are TRBV7-3 and TRBJ2-3; TRBD2 matches 8 bases. Germline V lookup: CDR1 SGHTA, CDR2 FQGTGA. The CDR3 runs 15 residues. V lost 5 bases, J lost 4 bases, and 8 bases stayed unmatched. The CDR3 coding sequence is TGTGCCAGCAGCCCCGGACGGACTAGCTCAGATACGCAGTATTTT. Translating it yields CASSPGRTSSDTQYF. The variable domain in full, with the rest retrieved from reference TRBV7-3 and TRBJ2-3, is GAGVSQTPSNKVTEKGKYVELRCDPISGHTALYWYRQSLGQGPEFLIYFQGTGAADDSGLPNDRFFAVRPEGSVSTLKIQRTERGDSAVYLCASSPGRTSSDTQYFGPGTRLTVL.

V is TRBV4-1 and J is TRBJ1-2; D unclear. This CDR3 is 15 amino acids long. Per the germline V gene, CDR1 is MGHRA and CDR2 is YSYEKL. V lost 2 bases to trimming and J lost 3 bases, with 13 bases between them. The CDR3: CASSQIGLGDYGYTF. The DNA of the CDR3 is TGCGCCAGCAGCCAAATCGGCCTCGGGGACTATGGCTACACCTTC.

The CDR3 DNA reads as TGTGCCAGCAGCTTGACAGGGGTGGATCAGCCCCAGCATTTT. Its protein is CASSLTGVDQPQHF. The chain has TRBV7-9 and TRBJ1-5; 8 positions match TRBD1. Germline loops: CDR1 SEHNR, CDR2 FQNEAQ (reference sequence). Losses at the gene ends were 3 bases for V and 5 bases for J; bases not matched to a gene: 3. The CDR3 runs 14 residues.

The CDR3 nucleotides are TGTGCCAGCACCCCTGGGGGCGGGTATGGCTACACCTTC. Its protein is CASTPGGGYGYTF. The chain combines TRBV28 with TRBJ1-2; TRBD1 is a possible D gene (6 bases). CDR3 size: 13 residues. Germline values: CDR1 MDHEN, CDR2 SYDVKM. Trimming took 7 bases from V and 5 from J, leaving 14 bases between them.